This entry lists 3 T cell receptor beta chains sequenced from one sample in a study of T cell repertoires in cytomegalovirus infection (dated by TCRdb to about 2019). No antigens are known for them. The run used an Illumina HiSeq 1500. The raw public reads went through TCRdb reprocessing: fastp at Q25, MiXCR clone calling, in-frame beta chains kept. Here each entry gathers all rows of one CDR3 protein and keeps the most common genes and DNA. Across this sample there are about 570,000 distinct CDR3 sequences, with 40% seen only once. More than 40% of the sample is in the top ten clones. Sample treatment or condition, as interpreted from the label and publication: in vitro stimulation with specific CMV peptide epitopes to enrich CMV-specific T cells. The material was cultured PBMCs, obtained from culture after CMV antigen stimulation. Every receptor here comes from a human donor in good health (CMV status not recorded). Some clones in this sample may be carry-over from other donors' samples.

This clonotype was observed a handful of times. The chain recombines TRBV18 with TRBJ2-2; 7 bases are shared with TRBD1. Losses at the gene ends were 3 bases for V and 5 bases for J; bases not matched to a gene: 6. This CDR3 is 15 amino acids long. The germline gives CDR1 KGHSH, CDR2 LQKENI. The CDR3 DNA is TGTGCCAGCTCACCGGGACAGTCAAATACCGGGGAGCTGTTTTTT. It specifies CASSPGQSNTGELFF.

This clonotype was observed a handful of times. The chain recombines TRBV7-2 with TRBJ2-5, with 12 bases aligning to TRBD2. Germline V gene data show CDR1 as SGHTA and CDR2 as FQGNSA. The CDR3 consists of 16 residues. Trimming took 6 bases from V and 5 from J; bases not matched to a gene: 10. This CDR3 is CASSLQTSGRKETQYF. CDR3 sequence (DNA): TGTGCCAGCAGTCTCCAGACTAGCGGGAGAAAGGAGACCCAGTACTTC.

V and J are TRBV2 and TRBJ2-3; a possible D gene is TRBD2 (6 bases). The CDR3 consists of 14 residues. Germline values: CDR1 SNHLY, CDR2 FYNNEI. Trimming shortened V by 3 bases and J by 5 bases, and 12 bases separated the two germline ends. In nucleotides, the CDR3 is TGTGCCAGCAGTGACCCGGGACTGCGAGATACGCAGTATTTT. Translation gives CASSDPGLRDTQYF. The variable domain in full, completed from reference TRBV2 and TRBJ2-3, reads EPEVTQTPSHQVTQMGQEVILRCVPISNHLYFYWYRQILGQKVEFLVSFYNNEISEKSEIFDDQFSVERPDGSNFTLKIRSTKLEDSAMYFCASSDPGLRDTQYFGPGTRLTVL.